Listed below are T cell receptor beta chains from one sample, sequenced in a study of breast tumors, draining lymph nodes, adjacent tissues. TCRdb called the multiplex PCR reads again in MiXCR, with one record for every CDR3 protein. Seen here are some 230,000 distinct CDR3 sequences, approximately 36% observed once, and the top ten hold approximately 3.5%. Material: axillary lymph node tissue. The receptors derive from a female donor with breast cancer. Some clones in this sample may be carry-over from other donors' samples. Both conserved end residues are part of each CDR3. Fields, in order: V gene, J gene, CDR3 protein.

V gene: TRBV19
J gene: TRBJ2-1
CDR3 protein: CASSIVRQSEQFF

V gene: TRBV7-9
J gene: TRBJ1-2
CDR3 protein: CASSLVSGTGLYGYTF

V gene: TRBV20-1
J gene: TRBJ2-7
CDR3 protein: CSASDQGLAGGIRNEQYF

V gene: TRBV6-1
J gene: TRBJ2-5
CDR3 protein: CASRVAGGGETQYF

V gene: TRBV6-6
J gene: TRBJ1-6
CDR3 protein: CASAGQLNSPLHF

V gene: TRBV3-1
J gene: TRBJ1-6
CDR3 protein: CASSRLDRDNSPLHF

V gene: TRBV2
J gene: TRBJ2-3
CDR3 protein: CASRLLAATTGRTDTQYF

V gene: TRBV6-1
J gene: TRBJ2-7
CDR3 protein: CASERGGGSSYEQYF

V gene: TRBV5-6
J gene: TRBJ1-4
CDR3 protein: CASSPDRGVGNEKLFF

V gene: TRBV5-6
J gene: TRBJ2-1
CDR3 protein: CASSPGLAGVEQFF

V gene: TRBV7-9
J gene: TRBJ2-5
CDR3 protein: CASSFMTGAGETQYF

V gene: TRBV7-2
J gene: TRBJ2-7
CDR3 protein: CASSLVVAGAYEQYF

V gene: TRBV6-6
J gene: TRBJ1-5
CDR3 protein: CASNQGLNLLRAVNQPQHF

V gene: TRBV7-9
J gene: TRBJ2-7
CDR3 protein: CASSLSAPGGALGEQYF

V gene: TRBV11-2
J gene: TRBJ2-5
CDR3 protein: CASSFGLAGMYQETQYF

V gene: TRBV7-3
J gene: TRBJ2-3
CDR3 protein: CASSLTGRVDTQYF

V gene: TRBV10-3
J gene: TRBJ2-1
CDR3 protein: CAISESRGSNMGEQFF

V gene: TRBV7-9
J gene: TRBJ2-3
CDR3 protein: CASSLSGTGGTDTQYF

V gene: TRBV7-7
J gene: TRBJ2-1
CDR3 protein: CASSLSGELRGEIVDEQFF

V gene: TRBV6-5
J gene: TRBJ2-3
CDR3 protein: CASSYLAGGPPTDTQYF

V gene: TRBV12-3/TRBV12-4
J gene: TRBJ2-3
CDR3 protein: CASSSRDRHSRRLDTQYF

V gene: TRBV6-1
J gene: TRBJ1-4
CDR3 protein: CASSQAIYPRRNEKLFF

V gene: TRBV7-9
J gene: TRBJ2-2
CDR3 protein: CASSSSGAAIDEQFF

V gene: TRBV28
J gene: TRBJ1-6
CDR3 protein: CASSLGGGGFNSPLHF

V gene: TRBV6-1
J gene: TRBJ2-7
CDR3 protein: CASSKGTSGSYEQYF

V gene: TRBV6-2/TRBV6-3
J gene: TRBJ2-3
CDR3 protein: CASRRPRGQDTQYF

V gene: TRBV29-1
J gene: TRBJ2-3
CDR3 protein: CSVEDRGGPTDTQYF

V gene: TRBV7-3
J gene: TRBJ2-7
CDR3 protein: CASSPGPIYEQYF

V gene: TRBV2
J gene: TRBJ2-7
CDR3 protein: CASKARDRDYEQYF

V gene: TRBV24-1
J gene: TRBJ2-7
CDR3 protein: CASDRGREQYF

V gene: TRBV27
J gene: TRBJ1-5
CDR3 protein: CASSLGSGNQPQHF

V gene: TRBV5-1
J gene: TRBJ2-2
CDR3 protein: CASSLVGLDTGELFF

V gene: TRBV6-4
J gene: TRBJ1-4
CDR3 protein: CASPSKLFF

V gene: TRBV18
J gene: TRBJ2-1
CDR3 protein: CASSPPLTAYNEQFF

V gene: TRBV7-2
J gene: TRBJ2-7
CDR3 protein: CASSFRTSGDEQYF

V gene: TRBV14
J gene: TRBJ2-3
CDR3 protein: CASSQDTRLYTDTQYF

V gene: TRBV6-1
J gene: TRBJ1-2
CDR3 protein: CASSRQGGFVRYTF

V gene: TRBV12-3/TRBV12-4
J gene: TRBJ2-1
CDR3 protein: CASSFGTSGGHEQFF

V gene: TRBV9
J gene: TRBJ1-5
CDR3 protein: CASSVVSQGNGEPQHF

V gene: TRBV29-1
J gene: TRBJ2-7
CDR3 protein: CSERTSGTSIQQYF

V gene: TRBV5-1
J gene: TRBJ2-3
CDR3 protein: CASSPGWLAGAGDTQYF

V gene: TRBV7-9
J gene: TRBJ2-3
CDR3 protein: CASSPMSGTRGADTQYF

V gene: TRBV6-5
J gene: TRBJ2-7
CDR3 protein: CASSYSEAYEQYF

V gene: TRBV7-9
J gene: TRBJ1-2
CDR3 protein: CASSLGQILNYGYTF

V gene: TRBV7-8
J gene: TRBJ1-6
CDR3 protein: CASSLARPVNNSPLHF

V gene: TRBV24-1
J gene: TRBJ2-1
CDR3 protein: CATSGWEGMGLNEQFF

V gene: TRBV12-3/TRBV12-4
J gene: TRBJ1-5
CDR3 protein: CASSFGTQHF

V gene: TRBV3-1
J gene: TRBJ2-1
CDR3 protein: CASSSRTGKRSYNEQFF

V gene: TRBV5-1
J gene: TRBJ2-1
CDR3 protein: CASSLQSSGISYNEQFF

V gene: TRBV20-1
J gene: TRBJ2-3
CDR3 protein: CSARDIRQDGDTQYF